One T cell receptor beta chain is described in this entry. These data come from a study of T-cell memory formation after mild COVID-19. TCRdb ran MiXCR on the 5' RACE reads and lists one entry per CDR3 protein. The sample shows fewer than 600,000 distinct CDR3 sequences, roughly 22% of them seen only once. Germline CDR1 is SGDLS and CDR2 is YYNGEE. The CDR3 spans 15 residues. V lost 0 bases to trimming and J lost 4 bases; unmatched junction nucleotides: 2. V and J are TRBV9 and TRBJ2-1, with 9 bases that match TRBD2. The clonotype comes from an adult woman who had mild COVID-19 (a few samples of this study predate the infection). Cell type and time point are not known. Sequenced sample: PBMCs or a T cell subset sorted from them (not recorded which). The CDR3 here is CASSVEGLAYNEQFF. The CDR3 DNA sequence: TGTGCCAGCAGCGTAGAGGGACTAGCTTACAATGAGCAGTTCTTC.